These 30 T cell receptor beta chains came from one sample sequenced in a study of long-term antiretroviral therapy in people with HIV. This was the immunoSEQ v3.0 assay at survey level. Sequencing was performed with immunoSEQ multiplex PCR; in TCRdb, only in-frame clones are kept and a portion is missing. Of some 25,000 clones listed, roughly 88% were seen once; the top ten hold under 5.5%. Sequences were derived from unsorted PBMCs, sampled around 4.5 years after starting antiretroviral therapy. The receptors were gathered from a man aged 25-45 years with HIV.

The chain has TRBV30 and TRBJ2-1; D is possibly TRBD1 (6 bases). The germline V gene encodes CDR1 GTSNPN and CDR2 SVGIG (reference sequence). The V gene lost 1 base and the J gene lost 10 bases, with 20 bases spanning the gap. The CDR3 contains 15 residues. CDR3 in amino acids: CAWSDRDISEREQFF. The CDR3 bases are TGTGCCTGGAGTGACCGGGACATCAGTGAGAGGGAGCAGTTCTTC.

This chain uses TRBV5-1 with TRBJ2-7; 14 bases agree with TRBD2. V shed 0 bases, J shed 0 bases, and the junction held 8 bases outside the gene matches. Germline assignment: CDR1 SGHRS and CDR2 YFSETQ. This CDR3 region has 19 residues. CDR3 protein: CASSLETGLAGASSYEQYF. The CDR3 DNA sequence: TGCGCCAGCAGCTTGGAAACGGGACTAGCGGGGGCGAGCTCCTACGAGCAGTACTTC.

The rearrangement uses TRBV4-1 and TRBJ2-1; D possibly corresponds to TRBD2 (5 bases). V was clipped by 1 base and J by 7 bases, with 11 bases between them. This CDR3 comprises 14 residues. Germline CDR1 reads MGHRA; CDR2 reads YSYEKL. CDR3 sequence (DNA): TGCGCCAGCAGCCAAGGAGGGTCGTGGAATGAGCAGTTCTTC. This codes for CASSQGGSWNEQFF.

The rearrangement links TRBV5-5 to TRBJ2-3, with 8 nucleotides matching TRBD1. Trimming took 0 bases from V and 6 from J; bases not matched to a gene: 9. The CDR3 sequence is 16 residues long. The V gene's germline CDR1 is SGHKS and CDR2 YYEKEE (reference sequence). CDR3 region: CASSLGGTGQGDTQYF. The CDR3 DNA is TGTGCCAGCAGCTTGGGAGGGACAGGTCAGGGGGATACGCAGTATTTT. Supplemented by reference TRBV5-5 and TRBJ2-3, the full variable domain reads DAGVTQSPTHLIKTRGQQVTLRCSPISGHKSVSWYQQVLGQGPQFIFQYYEKEERGRGNFPDRFSARQFPNYSSELNVNALLLGDSALYLCASSLGGTGQGDTQYFGPGTRLTVL.

The rearrangement uses TRBV5-1 and TRBJ2-1, with 12 nucleotides matching TRBD2. There are 16 residues in the CDR3. The germline V gene has CDR1 SGHRS and CDR2 YFSETQ. Germline trimming cut 3 bases from V and 6 bases from J; bases unmatched to any gene: 7. The CDR3 nucleotides are TGCGCCAGCAGCTACAGACTAGCGGGAGAACCCAATGAGCAGTTCTTC. Its protein is CASSYRLAGEPNEQFF.

This clone was detected a few times. This chain connects TRBV2 to TRBJ2-7; tentative D call: TRBD1 (6 bases). The germline CDR1 and CDR2 sequences are SNHLY and FYNNEI. The CDR3 length is 12 residues. The V end lost 11 bases, the J end lost 0 bases, and 11 bases lay between the germline ends. CDR3 protein: CAVRDISYEQYF. For the CDR3, the DNA is TGTGCCGTCCGGGACATCTCCTACGAGCAGTACTTC.

The V gene is TRBV2, the J gene TRBJ2-1; either TRBD1 or TRBD2 may supply D (5 bases each). CDR1 SNHLY and CDR2 FYNNEI come from the germline V gene. V was clipped by 5 bases and J by 0 bases, with 11 bases between them. This CDR3 is 15 amino acids long. CDR3 nucleotide sequence: TGTGCCAGCAGTCGGGACGGAGCCTCCTACAATGAGCAGTTCTTC. This codes for CASSRDGASYNEQFF.

The V call is TRBV9, the J call TRBJ1-3; no clear D. V was clipped by 2 bases and J by 4 bases, with 1 base between them. Looked up from germline, CDR1 is SGDLS and CDR2 is YYNGEE. The CDR3 has 11 residues. CDR3 loop: CASSVGNTIYF. CDR3 sequence (DNA): TGTGCCAGCAGCGTCGGAAACACCATATATTTT.

The chain joins TRBV5-1 to TRBJ2-7; the D gene could be TRBD1 or TRBD2 (5 bases each). The CDR3 runs 15 residues. The V end was cut by 2 bases, the J end by 6 bases, with 18 bases between. Per the germline V gene, CDR1 is SGHRS and CDR2 is YFSETQ. CDR3 nucleotides: TGCGCCAGCAGCTTCACTAGGGGCTTTGGGGGCGAGCAGTACTTC. It translates to CASSFTRGFGGEQYF.

The chain couples TRBV9 to TRBJ2-3, with TRBD2 as a possible D gene (5 bases). Trimming removed 0 bases from V and 2 bases from J, with 13 bases in between. Germline assignment: CDR1 SGDLS and CDR2 YYNGEE. The CDR3 length is 16 residues. The CDR3 loop is CASSVGPGTATDTQYF. The CDR3, as DNA: TGTGCCAGCAGCGTAGGGCCGGGAACAGCCACAGATACGCAGTATTTT.

V and J are TRBV11-1 and TRBJ1-1; D is uncertain. Between the trimmed V and J ends, which lost 1 base and 0 bases, there was a span of 3 bases. CDR1 is SGHAT, CDR2 FQDESV, per germline (reference sequence). There are 13 residues in the CDR3. The CDR3 here is CASSLGMNTEAFF. In DNA form, the CDR3 reads TGTGCCAGCAGCTTAGGGATGAACACTGAAGCTTTCTTT.

This chain links TRBV7-2 with TRBJ1-5; possible D gene TRBD1, 6 bases. The CDR3 totals 15 residues. Germline V gives CDR1 SGHTA, CDR2 FQGNSA. Trimming cost V 3 bases and J 5 bases, with 14 bases left between them. The CDR3 loop is CASSFEQGPYQPQHF. The DNA for the CDR3 is TGTGCCAGCAGCTTTGAACAGGGCCCTTATCAGCCCCAGCATTTT.

This clone came up once. The chain uses TRBV30 and TRBJ2-3; perhaps TRBD1 as D (5 bases). The ends were cut back, 4 bases at V and 1 base at J, with 9 bases in the middle. The CDR3 has 13 residues. The germline V gene encodes CDR1 GTSNPN and CDR2 SVGIG (reference sequence). The CDR3 region has the DNA TGTGCCTGGAATAAAGGGGGCACAGATACGCAGTATTTT. Its protein product is CAWNKGGTDTQYF.

This clone occurred a few times. The chain's CDR3 is CASSYSNNEQYF. The CDR3 DNA is TGTGCCAGCAGTTACTCGAATAACGAGCAGTACTTC. This rearrangement joins TRBV6-5 to TRBJ2-7; D not certain. Germline V lookup: CDR1 MNHEY, CDR2 SVGAGI. The CDR3 spans 12 residues. With 0 bases removed from V and 5 bases from J, the gap between germline ends came to 5 bases.

V is TRBV10-3 and J is TRBJ2-6; D gene uncertain. Germline V lookup: CDR1 ENHRY, CDR2 SYGVKD. This CDR3 region has 15 residues. Trimming shortened V by 0 bases and J by 0 bases, and 3 bases separated the two germline ends. The CDR3 sequence: CAISESNSGANVLTF. The DNA for the CDR3 is TGTGCCATCAGTGAGTCGAACTCTGGGGCCAACGTCCTGACTTTC.

The chain couples TRBV9 to TRBJ2-6; D is unresolved. Trimming cost V 4 bases and J 4 bases, with 12 bases left between them. This CDR3 spans 15 amino acids. Per the germline V gene, CDR1 is SGDLS and CDR2 is YYNGEE. CDR3 residues: CASSPRALGANVLTF. The CDR3 DNA reads as TGTGCCAGCAGCCCCCGCGCCCTCGGGGCCAACGTCCTGACTTTC.

The chain links TRBV6-4 to TRBJ2-1, with 7 bases aligning to TRBD2. The ends lost 6 bases at V and 9 bases at J; junction bases unmatched: 11. The length of the CDR3 is 14 residues. Germline V gene data show CDR1 as MRHNA and CDR2 as SNTAGT. The CDR3 loop reads CASRPHWTSFEQFF. DNA of the CDR3: TGTGCCAGCAGGCCCCACTGGACTAGTTTTGAGCAGTTCTTC.

This clone has more than one count but fewer than ten. V gene TRBV12-5 combines with J gene TRBJ1-2, with D uncertain. The CDR3 is 15 residues long. CDR1 is LGHNT and CDR2 is FRNRAP in the germline V gene. V lost 5 bases and J 2 bases, leaving 15 bases between the germline ends. The CDR3 region is CASGPERGENYGYTF. The CDR3 DNA reads TGTGCTAGTGGTCCCGAGAGAGGCGAAAACTATGGCTACACCTTC.

This sequence joins TRBV7-9 and TRBJ2-3; 7 positions agree with TRBD1. The V gene end was trimmed by 4 bases and the J gene end by 2 bases; junction bases not matched to a gene: 12. CDR3 length equals 17 residues. CDR1 is SEHNR, CDR2 FQNEAQ, per germline (reference sequence). CDR3 coding DNA: TGTGCCAGCAGCTCCGACAGGGTGAGGGCACACACAGATACGCAGTATTTT. Its protein product is CASSSDRVRAHTDTQYF.

The CDR3 spells CALDRSGSTDTQYF. CDR3 DNA: TGTGCCCTGGACCGTAGCGGGAGCACAGATACGCAGTATTTT. This rearrangement joins TRBV30 to TRBJ2-3; the match to TRBD2 covers 7 bases. The CDR3 sequence is 14 residues long. V gave up 8 bases and J gave up 0 bases; unmatched junction bases: 8. Per germline, CDR1 GTSNPN and CDR2 SVGIG (reference sequence). Filled out from reference TRBV30 and TRBJ2-3, the complete variable domain reads SQTIHQWPATLVQPVGSPLSLECTVEGTSNPNLYWYRQAAGRGLQLLFYSVGIGQISSEVPQNLSASRPQDRQFILSSKKLLLSDSGFYLCALDRSGSTDTQYFGPGTRLTVL.

The DNA of the CDR3 is TGTGCCAGCAGCTTAACAGGAGCGAACACCGGGGAGCTGTTTTTT. Translating gives CASSLTGANTGELFF. The chain couples TRBV11-1 to TRBJ2-2; D might be TRBD1 (5 bases). The CDR3 runs to 15 residues. The ends were cut back, 2 bases at V and 0 bases at J, with 7 bases in the middle. Germline V gives CDR1 SGHAT, CDR2 FQDESV (reference sequence).

Concerning this clone: A read error may produce the germline difference seen at one junction end. The chain uses TRBV5-8 and TRBJ2-1, with D possibly being TRBD1 (5 bases). This CDR3 contains 14 residues. Germline CDR1 and CDR2: SGHTS and YDEGEE. The CDR3 loop is CANSRTTEFHEQFF. CDR3 bases: TGTGCCAACAGCCGGACGACAGAGTTCCATGAGCAGTTCTTC. The full variable domain, its missing parts supplied by reference TRBV5-8 and TRBJ2-1, is EAGVTQSPTHLIKTRGQQATLRCSPISGHTSVYWYQQALGLGLQFLLWYDEGEERNRGNFPPRFSGRQFPNYSSELNVNALELEDSALYLCANSRTTEFHEQFFGPGTRLTVL.

This chain joins TRBV21-1 and TRBJ1-3. TRBV21-1 is marked as a pseudogene. The CDR3 loop spans 13 amino acids. CDR3 DNA: TGTGCCAGCAGCGGAAGCTCTGGAAACACCATATATTTT. Residues: CASSGSSGNTIYF.

The chain links TRBV18 to TRBJ1-1; D gene ambiguous. V was cut by 3 bases and J by 0 bases, with 11 bases left in between. This CDR3 is 15 amino acids long. Germline V gives CDR1 KGHSH, CDR2 LQKENI. The CDR3 is CASSPPTDVNTEAFF. DNA of the CDR3: TGTGCCAGCTCACCCCCGACGGATGTGAACACTGAAGCTTTCTTT.

The CDR3 DNA is TGTGCCATCCTCCCAGGGGAGAGATTCTATGGCTACACCTTC. This gives the protein CAILPGERFYGYTF. This chain links TRBV6-1 with TRBJ1-2; possible D gene TRBD1, 6 bases. There are 14 residues in the CDR3. Between the trimmed V and J ends, which lost 10 bases and 4 bases, there was a span of 19 bases. Germline assignment: CDR1 MNHNS and CDR2 SASEGT.

A single count supports this clone. The chain employs TRBV18 and TRBJ1-4; no definite D call. This CDR3 is 18 amino acids long. CDR1 is KGHSH, CDR2 LQKENI, per germline. Trimming took 6 bases from V and 2 from J, leaving 22 bases between them. CDR3 nucleotides: TGTGCCAGCTCCGTGGTCGGAATTACACTCGCTACTAATGAAAAACTGTTTTTT. Protein: CASSVVGITLATNEKLFF.

The V gene is TRBV29-1, the J gene TRBJ2-7; TRBD2 aligns across 11 bases. CDR3 length: 15 residues. The V and J ends lost 6 bases and 6 bases, in that order; junction bases with no gene match: 13. Per germline, CDR1 SQVTM and CDR2 ANQGSEA. Here the CDR3 DNA reads TGCAGCGTGGGCGGGCTAGCGGGAGGACGGGTCGAGCAGTACTTC. It specifies CSVGGLAGGRVEQYF.

The chain uses TRBV7-6 and TRBJ2-7, with no clear D. The CDR3 consists of 13 residues. Germline V gene sequence: CDR1 SGHVS, CDR2 FNYEAQ. The V end was cut by 1 base, the J end by 7 bases, with 11 bases between. The CDR3 reads CASSLEISWEQYF. The CDR3 DNA reads as TGTGCCAGCAGCTTAGAGATCTCTTGGGAGCAGTACTTC.

The rearrangement links TRBV2 to TRBJ1-2; TRBD1 matches 9 bases. Looked up from germline, CDR1 is SNHLY and CDR2 is FYNNEI. The CDR3 consists of 15 residues. Losses at the gene ends were 7 bases for V and 6 bases for J; bases not matched to a gene: 12. CDR3 coding DNA: TGTGCCAGCATGACCGCCGACAGGGGGGGGAATGGCTACACCTTC. It is translated as CASMTADRGGNGYTF.

The V and J genes are TRBV14 and TRBJ2-2, with TRBD1 matching 8 bases. Germline assignment: CDR1 SGHDN and CDR2 FVKESK. V shed 2 bases and J 6 bases; nucleotides not matched to a gene: 2. CDR3 length equals 14 residues. The CDR3 is CASSQLQGAGELFF. For the CDR3, the DNA is TGTGCCAGCAGCCAATTACAGGGGGCCGGGGAGCTGTTTTTT.